The 7 T cell receptor beta chains below were found in one sample sequenced in a study of shared clonotypes between healthy human individuals (dated by TCRdb to the early 2020s). Libraries were made using the immunoSEQ multiplex PCR assay. The table comes from immuneACCESS by way of TCRdb, which keeps in-frame sequences with V and J called. Part of the clones is missing from these tables; in studies checked, under half for an unresolved V gene and the rest for unknown reasons. Across this sample there are around 450,000 clones, with around 75% seen only once. The ten largest clonotypes hold about 12% of the sample. The sequencing input was PBMCs. These receptors all stem from a woman between 40 and 55 years old in good health. Some clones in this sample may be carry-over from other donors' samples.

This chain connects TRBV5-1 to TRBJ2-5; TRBD2 matches at 16 bases. Trimming removed 4 bases from V and 4 bases from J; junction bases left unmatched: 13. The germline V gene has CDR1 SGHRS and CDR2 YFSETQ. This CDR3 has 19 residues. The CDR3 spells CASSPRGGLAGGIPETQYF. The CDR3 DNA is TGCGCCAGCAGCCCGCGGGGGGGACTAGCGGGAGGGATCCCAGAGACCCAGTACTTC.

This clone was observed a single time. The genes are TRBV11-1 and TRBJ2-5, with unresolved D. Germline loops: CDR1 SGHAT, CDR2 FQDESV (reference sequence). The length of the CDR3 is 14 residues. V was shortened by 1 base and J by 3 bases, with 9 bases between the two germline ends. The CDR3 coding sequence is TGTGCCAGCAGCTTAGGGGTAGCCGAAGAGACCCAGTACTTC. Translating it yields CASSLGVAEETQYF. The variable domain in full, with the rest retrieved from reference TRBV11-1 and TRBJ2-5, is EAEVAQSPRYKITEKSQAVAFWCDPISGHATLYWYRQILGQGPELLVQFQDESVVDDSQLPKDRFSAERLKGVDSTLKIQPAELGDSAMYLCASSLGVAEETQYFGPGTRLLVL.

The genes are TRBV4-2 and TRBJ1-2, with 7 positions matching TRBD1. Germline-derived CDR1 and CDR2 are LGHNA and YNFKEQ. The J segment lost 7 bases and the V segment lost 0 bases, leaving 11 bases of the junction unmatched. The CDR3 runs 16 residues. The CDR3 nucleotides read TGTGCCAGCAGCCAAGATCGAGGGGGCCCCCGAAGTGGCTACACCTTC. Its protein product is CASSQDRGGPRSGYTF.

This clone is a singleton in its sample. The rearrangement joins TRBV7-9 to TRBJ1-1; D remains ambiguous. The V end was cut by 8 bases, the J end by 0 bases, with 13 bases between. Germline CDR1 SEHNR, CDR2 FQNEAQ (reference sequence). This CDR3 is 14 amino acids long. CDR3 sequence: CASGPAVMNTEAFF. In nucleotides, the CDR3 is TGTGCCAGCGGTCCGGCGGTGATGAACACTGAAGCTTTCTTT.

This clone was counted between two and nine times. The V and J genes are TRBV7-8 and TRBJ1-1; D is unresolved. CDR1 and CDR2 (germline): SGHVS, FQNEAQ. The ends were cut back, 3 bases at V and 4 bases at J, with 6 bases in the middle. This CDR3 spans 12 amino acids. The CDR3: CASSFVGTEAFF. The CDR3 DNA follows: TGTGCCAGCAGCTTTGTGGGCACTGAAGCTTTCTTT.

This clone was picked up a small number of times. The gene calls are TRBV30 and TRBJ1-5; 7 bases are shared with TRBD1. With V trimmed by 0 bases and J by 6 bases, 5 bases remained unmatched. The CDR3 extends over 14 amino acids. Germline lookup yields CDR1 GTSNPN and CDR2 SVGIG (reference sequence). As DNA, the CDR3 is TGTGCCTGGAGTGTAAACAGGGGTGGTCAGCCCCAGCATTTT. It is translated as CAWSVNRGGQPQHF. Full variable domain (outside the CDR3, taken from reference TRBV30 and TRBJ1-5): SQTIHQWPATLVQPVGSPLSLECTVEGTSNPNLYWYRQAAGRGLQLLFYSVGIGQISSEVPQNLSASRPQDRQFILSSKKLLLSDSGFYLCAWSVNRGGQPQHFGDGTRLSIL.

This clone was detected once. The rearrangement uses TRBV6-1 and TRBJ1-2; TRBD1 might be the D (5 bases). This CDR3 has 14 residues. Trimming left V 2 bases short and J 8 bases short, with 15 bases between. The germline CDR1 and CDR2 sequences are MNHNS and SASEGT. As DNA, the CDR3 is TGTGCCAGCAGTGAAAGGGGAGGGTCTGGGGGCTACACCTTC. Encoded protein: CASSERGGSGGYTF.